The 30 T cell receptor beta chains below all came from one sample that was sequenced in a study of T cell repertoires in cytomegalovirus infection. Antigen specificity for these receptors is unknown. MiXCR was run by TCRdb on the reads, yielding one entry per CDR3 protein. Of 600,000 to 700,000 distinct CDR3 sequences listed, 30% to 40% are singletons. This specimen was cultured PBMCs, taken from culture after CMV antigen stimulation. Every receptor here comes from a human donor in good health (CMV status not recorded). Some clones in this sample may be carry-over from other donors' samples.

This clonotype turned up a few times. The J gene is TRBJ2-7, the V gene TRBV12-5; D is unresolved. Trimming stripped 3 bases from V and 4 bases from J, with 4 bases between. In germline, CDR1 is LGHNT, CDR2 FRNRAP. The CDR3 spans 11 residues. The CDR3 spells CASGFMYEQYF. CDR3 sequence (DNA): TGTGCTAGTGGTTTCATGTACGAGCAGTACTTC.

This clonotype was seen a handful of times. The rearrangement joins TRBV5-4 to TRBJ2-1, with no clear D. CDR3 size: 14 residues. Looked up from germline, CDR1 is SGHNT and CDR2 is YYREEE (reference sequence). Between the trimmed V and J ends, which lost 4 bases and 7 bases, there was a span of 15 bases. The CDR3 DNA reads TGTGCCAGCAGCCCCCAAGAACTGGGGAATGAGCAGTTCTTC. As protein: CASSPQELGNEQFF.

On this clonotype: No DNA is shown, since the ends of the CDR3 on it are uncertain; the CDR3 is the one TCRdb lists. The V call is TRBV4-1, the J call TRBJ1-2. The CDR3 extends over 16 residues, inclusive of both ends. Germline V gene lookup returns CDR1 MGHRA and CDR2 YSYEKL. The CDR3 reads CASSQDSVRGGYGYTF.

This clonotype was detected many times. The J gene is TRBJ2-7, the V gene TRBV7-2; 9 bases are shared with TRBD1. This CDR3 region has 15 residues. Looked up from germline, CDR1 is SGHTA and CDR2 is FQGNSA. V lost 5 bases to trimming and J lost 1 base; unmatched junction nucleotides: 6. CDR3 coding DNA: TGTGCCAGCAGCCCAAACAGGGGGCTGTCCTACGAGCAGTACTTC. Translation gives CASSPNRGLSYEQYF.

CDR3 protein: CASSYIGQGDRGQPQHF. CDR3 coding DNA: TGTGCCAGCAGTTACATAGGACAGGGAGATCGGGGACAGCCCCAGCATTTT. The V call is TRBV6-2 or TRBV6-3, the J call TRBJ1-5; 8 bases are shared with TRBD1. J was trimmed by 7 bases and V by 2 bases; bases with no gene match: 13. The CDR3 sequence is 17 residues long. The germline gives CDR1 MNHEY, CDR2 SVGEGT.

The chain recombines TRBV6-1 with TRBJ1-4; 7 bases are a match to TRBD1. Germline trimming cut 6 bases from V and 7 bases from J; bases unmatched to any gene: 8. The CDR3 has 14 amino acids. Germline loops: CDR1 MNHNS, CDR2 SASEGT. This CDR3 is CASRDRDMSEKLFF. Here the CDR3 DNA reads TGTGCCAGCAGAGACAGGGATATGAGTGAAAAACTGTTTTTT.

The gene calls are TRBV7-8 and TRBJ2-3; TRBD2 agrees at 8 bases. V was clipped by 2 bases and J by 1 base; unmatched bases: 5. CDR3 length: 16 amino acids. CDR1 and CDR2 (germline): SGHVS, FQNEAQ. CDR3 sequence: CASSLLAGGGTDTQYF. The CDR3 DNA reads TGTGCCAGCAGCTTATTGGCGGGGGGAGGCACAGATACGCAGTATTTT. Filled out from reference TRBV7-8 and TRBJ2-3, the complete variable domain reads GAGVSQSPRYKVAKRGQDVALRCDPISGHVSLFWYQQALGQGPEFLTYFQNEAQLDKSGLPSDRFFAERPEGSVSTLKIQRTQQEDSAVYLCASSLLAGGGTDTQYFGPGTRLTVL.

The V gene is TRBV11-2, the J gene TRBJ1-1; D unresolved. V shed 5 bases and J shed 0 bases, with 7 bases lying between them. The germline gives CDR1 SGHAT, CDR2 FQNNGV. CDR3 length: 13 amino acids. CDR3 loop: CASSGPLNTEAFF. CDR3 coding DNA: TGTGCCAGCAGCGGGCCTTTGAACACTGAAGCTTTCTTT.

This clonotype was counted at least ten times. The genes are TRBV7-8 and TRBJ1-1, with D maybe TRBD1 (5 bases). The CDR3 runs 14 residues. The V end lost 3 bases, the J end lost 4 bases, and 12 bases lay between the germline ends. CDR1 and CDR2 (germline): SGHVS, FQNEAQ. The CDR3 nucleotides are TGTGCCAGCAGCTTTGGGCAGGGCCCCACTGAAGCTTTCTTT. Residues: CASSFGQGPTEAFF.

The V and J genes are TRBV3-1 and TRBJ2-1; D is undetermined. Germline values: CDR1 LGHDT, CDR2 YNNKEL (reference sequence). Trimming cost V 1 base and J 16 bases, with 8 bases left between them. CDR3 size: 10 residues. The CDR3 is CASSQVGYFF. CDR3 coding DNA: TGTGCCAGCAGCCAAGTCGGTTATTTCTTC.

The gene calls are TRBV12-3 or TRBV12-4 and TRBJ2-3, with unresolved D. Trimming cost V 8 bases and J 6 bases, with 21 bases left between them. The CDR3 is 15 amino acids. CDR3 residues: CASVGIGRVGDTQYF. CDR3 DNA sequence: TGTGCCAGCGTAGGGATTGGAAGGGTAGGGGATACGCAGTATTTT.

This clonotype was observed a few times. This chain joins TRBV6-1 and TRBJ1-3; maybe TRBD1 (5 bases). The CDR3 contains 14 residues. Germline assignment: CDR1 MNHNS and CDR2 SASEGT. The V and J ends lost 6 bases and 0 bases respectively, with 9 bases between them. Here the CDR3 reads CASRYTGSGNTIYF. CDR3 in DNA: TGTGCCAGCAGATATACAGGCTCTGGAAACACCATATATTTT.

This clonotype has only a few counts. The chain employs TRBV27 and TRBJ2-1; 7 positions agree with TRBD1. This CDR3 has 13 amino acids. J lost 4 bases, V lost 7 bases, and 4 bases had no gene match. Germline V lookup: CDR1 MNHEY, CDR2 SMNVEV (reference sequence). The CDR3 is CASTGQEYNEQFF. CDR3 DNA sequence: TGTGCCAGCACCGGACAGGAATACAATGAGCAGTTCTTC.

This clonotype came up a few times. CDR3 in amino acids: CASSASGREPQHF. CDR3 nucleotides: TGTGCCAGTAGTGCCAGCGGTCGGGAGCCCCAGCATTTT. The rearrangement uses TRBV19 and TRBJ1-5; no clear D gene. The CDR3 is 13 amino acids. The V gene lost 5 bases and the J gene lost 8 bases, with 13 bases spanning the gap. Germline-derived CDR1 and CDR2 are LNHDA and SQIVND (reference sequence).

The chain links TRBV7-9 to TRBJ2-3; 8 bases fit TRBD1. Germline V gene sequence: CDR1 SEHNR, CDR2 FQNEAQ (reference sequence). V shed 1 base, J shed 4 bases, and the junction held 7 bases outside the gene matches. CDR3 length equals 16 residues. The CDR3 reads CASSLGSGQAPDTQYF. The CDR3 DNA is TGTGCCAGCAGCTTAGGCTCGGGACAGGCCCCAGATACGCAGTATTTT.

The chain couples TRBV28 to TRBJ1-1; D possibly corresponds to TRBD1 (6 bases). The CDR3 consists of 15 residues. The ends were cut back, 5 bases at V and 3 bases at J, with 16 bases in the middle. Germline V gene data show CDR1 as MDHEN and CDR2 as SYDVKM. CDR3 bases: TGTGCCAGCAGTCCCGTCGGGGGCGGGTACACTGAAGCTTTCTTT. Its translation is CASSPVGGGYTEAFF.

This clonotype was found a few times. This chain joins TRBV7-2 and TRBJ2-1; weak D call: TRBD2 (7 bases). The CDR3 spans 16 residues. CDR1 is SGHTA and CDR2 is FQGNSA in the germline V gene. The germline V and J ends were trimmed by 3 bases and 6 bases, with 18 bases remaining between them. The CDR3 sequence is CASSFWGGDIGNEQFF. In nucleotides, the CDR3 is TGTGCCAGCAGCTTTTGGGGGGGCGATATCGGCAATGAGCAGTTCTTC.

CDR3 nucleotides: TGTGCCAGTAGTCCAGGGTGGGGGAACGAAGAGACCCAGTACTTC. It yields the protein CASSPGWGNEETQYF. This chain joins TRBV19 and TRBJ2-5; D is possibly TRBD1 or TRBD2 (5 bases each). Germline CDR1 and CDR2: LNHDA and SQIVND (reference sequence). CDR3 size: 15 residues. Trimming removed 5 bases at V and 3 bases at J, with 16 bases between.

V usage is TRBV5-6 and J usage is TRBJ2-7; 7 bases are shared with TRBD2. The V gene's germline CDR1 is SGHDT and CDR2 YYEEEE. The ends lost 0 bases at V and 5 bases at J; junction bases unmatched: 5. The CDR3 is 14 residues long. The CDR3 protein is CASSLGTSVHEQYF. For the CDR3, the DNA is TGTGCCAGCAGCTTGGGTACTAGCGTGCACGAGCAGTACTTC.

The V and J genes are TRBV7-9 and TRBJ2-6, with D possibly being TRBD2 (5 bases). The germline V and J ends were trimmed by 1 base and 4 bases, with 11 bases remaining between them. Germline values: CDR1 SEHNR, CDR2 FQNEAQ (reference sequence). This CDR3 has 16 residues. CDR3 protein: CASSLGSGEGANVLTF. The CDR3 DNA follows: TGTGCCAGCAGCTTAGGTTCCGGGGAGGGGGCCAACGTCCTGACTTTC.

The chain has TRBV5-4 and TRBJ2-1; perhaps TRBD1 as D (8 bases). V shed 5 bases and J shed 1 base, with 10 bases lying between them. The CDR3 is 14 residues long. In germline, CDR1 is SGHNT, CDR2 YYREEE (reference sequence). CDR3 coding DNA: TGTGCCAGCAGACAGGGGGGGTCCTACAATGAGCAGTTCTTC. Translated: CASRQGGSYNEQFF.

The rearrangement uses TRBV6-8 and TRBJ2-1; 8 positions match TRBD2. The CDR3 runs to 14 residues. Trimming took 8 bases from V and 7 from J; bases not matched to a gene: 10. Germline values: CDR1 MNHGY, CDR2 SAAAGT. DNA of the CDR3: TGTGCCAGCGCCCTAGGCGGGAGGTGGAATGAGCAGTTCTTC. It yields the protein CASALGGRWNEQFF.

There are a few counts of this clonotype. The rearrangement uses TRBV7-2 and TRBJ1-2, with no clear D. Trimming took off 4 bases at V and 8 bases at J, with 14 bases between the two ends. This CDR3 is built from 13 residues. Germline-derived CDR1 and CDR2 are SGHTA and FQGNSA. CDR3 sequence reads: CASSSRAPEGYTF. Here the CDR3 DNA reads TGTGCCAGCAGCTCCCGGGCGCCAGAAGGCTACACCTTC.

The chain carries TRBV7-8 and TRBJ2-7; possible D gene TRBD1, 6 bases. Germline lookup yields CDR1 SGHVS and CDR2 FQNEAQ. Between the trimmed V and J ends, which lost 5 bases and 6 bases, there was a span of 23 bases. The CDR3 is 16 amino acids. This CDR3 reads CASSPAGTLHRREQYF. As DNA, the CDR3 is TGTGCCAGCAGCCCGGCCGGGACACTCCATCGCCGCGAGCAGTACTTC.

This clonotype was seen more than once but under ten times. J is TRBJ1-4 and V is TRBV7-2, with 11 bases aligning to TRBD1. Germline loops: CDR1 SGHTA, CDR2 FQGNSA. Losses at the gene ends were 5 bases for V and 7 bases for J; bases not matched to a gene: 6. The CDR3 is 15 amino acids. Here the CDR3 reads CASSRAGTGGEKLFF. CDR3 nucleotides: TGTGCCAGCAGCCGAGCTGGGACAGGGGGTGAAAAACTGTTTTTT.

The chain recombines TRBV18 with TRBJ2-3; D is perhaps TRBD2 (5 bases). The CDR3 has 14 amino acids. CDR1 and CDR2 (germline): KGHSH, LQKENI. The germline V and J ends were trimmed by 3 bases and 6 bases, with 13 bases remaining between them. The CDR3 region is CASSPVGVVDTQYF. The CDR3 region has the DNA TGTGCCAGCTCACCCGTCGGGGTAGTGGATACGCAGTATTTT.

This clonotype was observed a few times. The chain recombines TRBV11-2 with TRBJ2-7; no firm D call. The CDR3 is made up of 15 amino acids. Trimming cost V 5 bases and J 1 base, with 15 bases left between them. Germline CDR1 reads SGHAT; CDR2 reads FQNNGV. The CDR3 reads CASSLLKTPSYEQYF. The CDR3 DNA is TGTGCCAGCAGCCTTCTAAAGACACCGTCCTACGAGCAGTACTTC.

The chain is built from TRBV9 and TRBJ1-6; 9 positions match TRBD1. J gave up 6 bases and V 0 bases, and 1 base lay outside the gene matches. The CDR3 runs to 15 residues. From germline, CDR1 is SGDLS and CDR2 YYNGEE. CDR3 in amino acids: CASSVGTGVNSPLHF. The DNA for the CDR3 is TGTGCCAGCAGCGTAGGGACAGGGGTTAATTCACCCCTCCACTTT. The full variable domain, with the rest looked up from reference TRBV9 and TRBJ1-6, is DSGVTQTPKHLITATGQRVTLRCSPRSGDLSVYWYQQSLDQGLQFLIQYYNGEERAKGNILERFSAQQFPDLHSELNLSSLELGDSALYFCASSVGTGVNSPLHFGNGTRLTVT.

The V and J genes are TRBV2 and TRBJ2-7; a possible D gene is TRBD2 (5 bases). Germline V gives CDR1 SNHLY, CDR2 FYNNEI. Trimming pared 4 bases from V and 6 bases from J, leaving 13 bases between. CDR3 size: 13 residues. CDR3 bases: TGTGCCAGCAGTGGAGAGGGCCTCGGCGAGCAGTACTTC. Its translation: CASSGEGLGEQYF.

This clonotype has only a few counts. This chain joins TRBV7-2 and TRBJ1-1; no firm D call. This CDR3 is 14 amino acids long. With 5 bases removed from V and 1 base from J, the gap between germline ends came to 11 bases. The V gene's germline CDR1 is SGHTA and CDR2 FQGNSA. The CDR3 region has the DNA TGTGCCAGCAGCGAAAGGGCACGGAACACTGAAGCTTTCTTT. It yields the protein CASSERARNTEAFF.